This record concerns one TCR beta chain sequence. These data come from a study of blood T cell repertoires in COVID-19. Germline CDR1 MGHDK, CDR2 SYGVNS. The CDR3 has 16 residues. J was trimmed by 6 bases and V by 1 base; bases with no gene match: 6. The method was immunoSEQ multiplex PCR; TCRdb's version includes in-frame clones alone and lacks a portion of them. The data contain roughly 190,000 clones, roughly nine tenths of them singletons. The sample comprised peripheral blood. The sequence derives from a woman in her fifties or sixties with COVID-19, enrolled during active disease. V and J are TRBV25-1 and TRBJ2-1, with 10 bases identical to TRBD1. The DNA of the CDR3 is TGTGCCAGCAGTGAATTTAGGACAGGGGGTACCAATGAGCAGTTCTTC. It specifies CASSEFRTGGTNEQFF. Based on the CDR3 plus reference TRBV25-1 and TRBJ2-1, the full variable domain is EADIYQTPRYLVIGTGKKITLECSQTMGHDKMYWYQQDPGMELHLIHYSYGVNSTEKGDLSSESTVSRIRTEHFPLTLESARPSHTSQYLCASSEFRTGGTNEQFFGPGTRLTVL.